These T cell receptor beta chains were read from a single sample in a study of cytomegalovirus exposure and HLA in healthy donors. Assay used: immunoSEQ multiplex PCR; TCRdb lists only in-frame clones, some missing. The table has about 220,000 clones, roughly 88% seen once. The specimen sequenced was PBMCs. The receptor set was obtained from a woman between 18 and 29 years old in good health and CMV-seronegative. The CDR3 runs from the conserved cysteine through the conserved F or W. The D gene is left open where the match is weak. Expanded clones get a size class; other rows say once, few or many, or leave the size out.

J gene	D gene	V gene	clone size	CDR3 DNA	CDR3 protein
TRBJ2-3	.	TRBV4-1	.	TGCGCCAGCAGCCAAGCCATAGACACAGATACGCAGTATTTT	CASSQAIDTDTQYF
TRBJ2-7	.	TRBV15	.	TGTGCCACCAGCAGAGATGGGCCTTTGTCGGACGAGCAGTACTTC	CATSRDGPLSDEQYF
TRBJ2-2	TRBD2	TRBV13	.	TGTGCCAGCAGCTTCTCCGGGACTAGCGTAAGCGGGGAGCTGTTTTTT	CASSFSGTSVSGELFF
TRBJ1-1	.	TRBV7-9	.	TGTGCCAGCAGCTTAACCGCGCCTGAAGCTTTCTTT	CASSLTAPEAFF
TRBJ2-5	.	TRBV6-5	.	TGTGCCAGCAGCTCCGGGGAGACCCAGTACTTC	CASSSGETQYF
TRBJ1-2	.	TRBV28	.	TGTGCCAGCAGTTCTCGGGGCTGGGGGAGGCGGCCCTATGGCTACACCTTC	CASSSRGWGRRPYGYTF
TRBJ1-3	TRBD1	TRBV28	.	TGTGCCAGCAGTTTTTTCGGGACAGGGGTTTCTGGAAACACCATATATTTT	CASSFFGTGVSGNTIYF
TRBJ1-2	.	TRBV15	.	TGTGCCACCAGCAGAGATCTGGAGGGATCTGATGGCTACACCTTC	CATSRDLEGSDGYTF
TRBJ2-3	.	TRBV6-1	.	TGTGCCAGCAGTGAGACATGGGCCACAGATACGCAGTATTTT	CASSETWATDTQYF
TRBJ2-7	.	TRBV5-1	.	TGCGCCAGCAGCCTGATTTGGGGAGGTCTTTTCTATTTTCGGGGACCCAAAAAGCAGTACTTC	CASSLIWGGLFYFRGPKKQYF
TRBJ2-7	TRBD2	TRBV19	.	TGTGCCAGTGCCCTCCATGGCGGGAGTGGCGAGCAGTACTTC	CASALHGGSGEQYF
TRBJ2-3	.	TRBV27	.	TGTGCCAGCATGGGGCCCGCGGATACGCAGTATTTT	CASMGPADTQYF
TRBJ2-5	TRBD1	TRBV4-1	once	TGCGCCAGCAGCCAGGACAGGGTGGAAGAGACCCAGTACTTC	CASSQDRVEETQYF
TRBJ1-2	TRBD1	TRBV5-6	.	TGTGCCAGCAGCCCCGGGACAGGGGGACTCTATGGCTACACCTTC	CASSPGTGGLYGYTF
TRBJ1-1	TRBD1	TRBV27	.	TGTGCCAGCAGTTTGTACGGGCAGGGGGCGGACACTGAAGCTTTCTTT	CASSLYGQGADTEAFF
TRBJ2-1	.	TRBV4-1	once	TGCGCCAGCAGCCAAGTGGGGCATACGGATGAGCAGTTCTTC	CASSQVGHTDEQFF
TRBJ2-3	TRBD2	TRBV15	once	TGTGCCACCAGCAGAACGACACTAGCGGGACGCACAGATACGCAGTATTTT	CATSRTTLAGRTDTQYF
TRBJ2-7	.	TRBV4-1	.	TGCGCCAGCAGCCCGTTAGCGGTGTTAGGAACCTACGAGCAGTACTTC	CASSPLAVLGTYEQYF
TRBJ2-1	TRBD2	TRBV28	.	TGTGCCAGCAGTTCTAGCGGGGGAGGGTCGGCCCCCTACAATGAGCAGTTCTTC	CASSSSGGGSAPYNEQFF
TRBJ2-3	.	TRBV27	.	TGTGCCAGCAGGGCCGGGACACTCTCGTCAGATACGCAGTATTTT	CASRAGTLSSDTQYF
TRBJ1-2	.	TRBV7-9	.	TGTGCCAGCAGTCAAACGGAGCTTCCCTATGGCTACACCTTC	CASSQTELPYGYTF
TRBJ2-1	TRBD2	TRBV19	.	TGTGCCAGTAGTATAAAAGGCCCCAGCGGGAGTTCCTACAATGAGCAGTTCTTC	CASSIKGPSGSSYNEQFF
TRBJ2-1	.	TRBV6-6	.	TGTGCCAGCCACAGGGGGGGGGCGTATCAGCAGTTCTTC	CASHRGGAYQQFF
TRBJ2-7	.	TRBV4-1	.	TGCGCCAGCAGCCAAGAAACACGGGAAGGGTGGTACGAGCAGTACTTC	CASSQETREGWYEQYF
TRBJ1-3	TRBD1	TRBV19	few	TGTGCCAGTACCGGACAGGGACTAGGAAACACCATATATTTT	CASTGQGLGNTIYF
TRBJ2-5	.	TRBV15	.	TGTGCCACCAGCAGAAAGTGGGGTAGCGGAGAGACCCAGTACTTC	CATSRKWGSGETQYF
TRBJ2-1	.	TRBV15	.	TGTGCCACCAGCAGAGGTGGGGGGGCTCTCTACAATGAGCAGTTCTTC	CATSRGGGALYNEQFF
TRBJ2-5	.	TRBV5-1	once	TGCGCCAGCAGCACGAGCCCGGGGGTACAAGAGACCCAGTACTTC	CASSTSPGVQETQYF
TRBJ1-3	.	TRBV10-3	few	TGTGCCATCAGTGAGTCCGAGGGGGAAGGAAACACCATATATTTT	CAISESEGEGNTIYF
TRBJ2-7	TRBD1	TRBV11-1	.	TGTGCCAGCAGCTCGTCAGGGGGCTGGAGCTACGAGCAGTACTTC	CASSSSGGWSYEQYF
TRBJ2-7	.	TRBV19	.	TGTGCCAGTAGTTGGAGGGTCACCTACGAGCAGTACTTC	CASSWRVTYEQYF
TRBJ2-5	.	TRBV4-1	.	TGCGCCAGCAGCCAAGGGATTAAGGAGCAGACCCAGTACTTC	CASSQGIKEQTQYF
TRBJ2-1	TRBD2	TRBV28	.	TGTGCCAGCAGTTTTCGCGGGAGGGTTGAGCAGTTCTTC	CASSFRGRVEQFF
TRBJ2-7	TRBD1	TRBV7-9	.	TGTGCCGTGGGCAACTCGGACAGGGGGCGGGAGCAGTACTTC	CAVGNSDRGREQYF
TRBJ1-2	TRBD1	TRBV6-1	.	TGTGCCAGCAGTGGAAGAAAACCTACAGGGGGAGACTATGGCTACACCTTC	CASSGRKPTGGDYGYTF
TRBJ1-5	TRBD1	TRBV28	.	TGTGCCAGCAGTTCCCCCTTCTGGGGTCGGACAGGGCGCAATCAGCCCCAGCATTTT	CASSSPFWGRTGRNQPQHF
TRBJ2-7	TRBD2	TRBV4-2	.	TGTGCCAGCAGCCAAAGGATGTCGGGAGGGTACGAGCAGTACTTC	CASSQRMSGGYEQYF
TRBJ2-1	.	TRBV27	.	TGTGCCAGCAGTTTAGCAGGTCGCAATGAGCAGTTCTTC	CASSLAGRNEQFF
TRBJ1-2	TRBD1	TRBV5-4	once	TGTGCCAGCAGTTCCGGGACAGGGGTAGGGGCTAACTATGGCTACACCTTC	CASSSGTGVGANYGYTF
TRBJ2-1	TRBD2	TRBV7-2	.	TGTGCCAGCAGCCTATTTCAGACTAGCGGGAGGGGTAATGAGCAGTTCTTC	CASSLFQTSGRGNEQFF
TRBJ1-2	.	TRBV7-9	.	TGTGCCAGCAGTCCGGGTGTTGGAGGGACCGTTGGCTACACCTTC	CASSPGVGGTVGYTF
TRBJ1-1	.	TRBV7-9	few	TGTGCCAGCAGCTTAGGAACAGCAGTGGGAGCTTTCTTT	CASSLGTAVGAFF
TRBJ1-1	.	TRBV4-2	.	TGTGCCAGCAGGAGAATTGAAGGGGACACCATGAACACTGAAGCTTTCTTT	CASRRIEGDTMNTEAFF
TRBJ1-4	.	TRBV7-6	.	TGTGCCAGCAGCTTGGGGGGGCTTAATGAAAAACTGTTTTTT	CASSLGGLNEKLFF
TRBJ2-2	.	TRBV19	.	TGTGCCAGTAGTATCTTCTCTGTGACAGGGAACACCGGGGAGCTGTTTTTT	CASSIFSVTGNTGELFF
TRBJ2-5	.	TRBV5-6	.	TGTGCCAGCAGCTTAATACAGGGTGAGACCCAGTACTTC	CASSLIQGETQYF
TRBJ2-1	TRBD2	TRBV2	.	TGTGCCAGCAACCTTTACCCGGGACTAGCGGGAGATGAGTCCTACAATGAGCAGTTCTTC	CASNLYPGLAGDESYNEQFF
TRBJ2-7	.	TRBV2	few	TGTGCCAGCAGTGCAGGGTTCCCCTACGAGCAGTACTTC	CASSAGFPYEQYF
TRBJ1-1	.	TRBV4-3	.	TGCGCCAGCAGCCAAGATCGAAGGTCGGCACGGGGTTTCTTT	CASSQDRRSARGFF
TRBJ2-7	TRBD2	TRBV6-5	.	TGTGCCAGCAGTTCCGCACTAGCGGGACCCTACGAGCAGTACTTC	CASSSALAGPYEQYF
TRBJ2-7	TRBD1	TRBV9	.	TGTGCCAGCAGCGCCCAACCGACGCAACAGGGGGGGCAGTACTTC	CASSAQPTQQGGQYF
TRBJ2-6	.	TRBV28	.	TGTGCCACCACCCCGAAGCTCTCTGGGGCCAACGTCCTGACTTTC	CATTPKLSGANVLTF
TRBJ2-2	TRBD2	TRBV6-5	.	TGTGCCAGCAGGAGGACTAGGACCGGGGAGCTGTTTTTT	CASRRTRTGELFF
TRBJ2-2	TRBD1	TRBV28	.	TGTGCCAGCAGTTTAAGGACAGGGGTCACCGGGGAGCTGTTTTTT	CASSLRTGVTGELFF
TRBJ2-1	TRBD1	TRBV27	.	TGTGCCAGCAGTGCCTTCACCGGGACAGGGGGCAATGAGCAGTTCTTC	CASSAFTGTGGNEQFF
TRBJ1-5	.	TRBV28	.	TGTGCCAGCAGAAAGCCGATCAGCAATCAGCCCCAGCATTTT	CASRKPISNQPQHF
TRBJ2-1	.	TRBV29-1	.	TGCAGCGTTGAAGGAGGGAGGTACAATGAGCAGTTCTTC	CSVEGGRYNEQFF